This TCR beta chain was identified in a study of regulatory T cells in long-lasting Graves disease (dated by TCRdb to the early 2020s). Study-level background: In the newly diagnosed Graves' disease group, patients had been taking antithyroid drugs for less than 3 months. Persistent Graves' disease patients were compared with newly diagnosed Graves' disease patients by peripheral blood TCR sequencing and RNA sequencing. The study took place in China and was registered as a clinical trial. TCR sequencing covered some 13 persistent and some 20 newly diagnosed Graves' disease patients, 33 samples in total.

This clonotype was seen only a few times. It lacks a known antigen. Qualities for individual bases were not recorded, and no much larger clone is one base off. Beyond this particular receptor, the publication reports: The study examined only peripheral blood because the primary lesion, thyroid tissue, could not be accessed. Persistent Graves' disease patients showed lower TCR Shannon entropy and fewer highly expanded clones than newly diagnosed patients, suggesting clonal expansion. The authors acknowledged the small sample size as a limitation that may reduce accuracy. More public clonotypes were shared among persistent patients (under 3,000) than among newly diagnosed patients (more than 900). Sequencing and analysis were limited to the TCR beta chain.

Library creation used multiplex PCR. Sequencer: Illumina HiSeq 4000. To build TCR beta libraries, CDR3 regions were amplified by Arm-PCR using iRepertoire HTBI primers. Gel purification was performed on PCR products prior to sequencing. In the source study's methods: Gene usage analysis of CDR3 amino acid clonotypes used the 55 to 80 TRBV and 11 to 15 TRBJ segments found across samples. COPE and FqMerger were used to merge the filtered high-quality paired reads into contigs. BLAST was used to align contigs to IMGT TRBV, TRBD and TRBJ reference genes, and CDR3 was defined according to IMGT. Highly expanded clones were defined as clonotypes with a frequency above 0.1%. Repertoire diversity was measured by Shannon entropy, and V-J evenness by the Gini coefficient. Public clonotypes were defined as clonotypes shared by more than one individual. Clones were called with MiXCR by TCRdb after fastp trimmed the public reads at Q25, and only in-frame beta chains were retained. CDR3 protein sequences are deduplicated, and each keeps its most common genes and DNA. TCRdb's processing, not the authors', yielded these V and J calls. The table for this sample lists about 620,000 distinct CDR3 sequences; about 16% of them were counted only once. The ten most abundant clones make up 18% of the sample.

The sample's time point label, decoded: newly diagnosed GD, antithyroid drugs for less than 3 months. For both TCR sequencing and RNA sequencing, RNA was extracted from PBMCs in TRIzol. The diagnosis of Graves' disease followed American Thyroid Association guidelines. Patients were recruited from an endocrinology department in Xi'an, China. Each patient gave about 9.1 milliliters of peripheral blood, collected in an EDTA anticoagulant tube. Ficoll Paque Plus density gradient separation was used to isolate PBMCs, and no further T cell sorting was done. An Agilent 2100 Bioanalyzer and agarose gel were used to check RNA quality, while a NanoDrop 2000 measured RNA concentration. The data also belong to a second study, concerning T cells in Graves' hyperthyroidism and ophthalmopathy. From that second study: Stable Graves' hyperthyroidism was defined as the absence of progression to ophthalmopathy over 18 months of follow-up. Hyperthyroidism patients were newly diagnosed, with disease duration under 2 months, and aged 18 to 65 years. The study excluded patients with uncontrolled infections, other autoimmune diseases, pregnancy or lactation. Clinical symptoms, serum thyroxine and TRAb, thyroid ultrasound, and orbital computed tomography formed the basis for the diagnoses. A first-round RT-PCR of the TCR CDR3 used the HTBI primer set with the Qiagen OneStep RT-PCR kit. Blood samples also contained most of the expanded thyroid clonotypes (frequency above 0.001), which suggests that blood repertoires may reflect thyroid immune responses. In cross-validation, a model built on a 13 V-J signature told ophthalmopathy apart from stable hyperthyroidism with under 90% sensitivity and roughly 83% specificity, and in testing the same model reached 80%/75%. In validation, progression to ophthalmopathy was predicted by the model with more than 65% sensitivity and 72% to 80% specificity, a median of about 6.8 months before onset. TCR V-J signatures able to tell the groups apart were searched for in a discovery cohort of approximately 95 patients, of whom over 40 had Graves' ophthalmopathy and 55 to 60 had stable Graves' hyperthyroidism. Prospective prediction of ophthalmopathy was tested in an independent validation cohort of approximately 19 hyperthyroidism patients and 17 patients who later progressed to ophthalmopathy. The 100 discovery patients were divided at random into training and test sets in a 7:3 ratio. The study also compared thyroid tissue and blood T-cell repertoires from about 6 Graves' hyperthyroidism patients. After blood sampling, hyperthyroidism patients were treated with methimazole at a starting dose of 30 mg daily, and ophthalmopathy patients were treated with high-dose intravenous methylprednisolone. Libraries were constructed in a second round of multiplex PCR, after which size selection and purification were performed. Sequencing of the libraries was done on an Illumina HiSeq2000 using paired-end 100 bp reads. SOAPnuke was used to process the raw data, with reads discarded if the reads contained adapters or uncalled bases, had a mean Phred below 15, or lacked an exact constant-primer or identifier match. High-quality paired reads were merged with COPE v1.2.5, and unique nucleotide sequences were defined as clonotypes. MiTCR v1.1 was used to align the clonotypes against IMGT TRBV, TRBD and TRBJ reference segments. Analysis was restricted to V-J combinations with a frequency above 0.0001, which covered roughly 99% of repertoires. The TCS score was defined as the ratio of F50 (clonal expansion) to E x V (chaos), calculated using BLOSUM62-based TCRdist between CDR3 peptides within each V-J. Welch's t-statistics and random forest reduced 500 to 550 V-J features to 10 to 15, which were used in a naive Bayes classifier (R e1071). Sample size was not statistically predetermined, and blinding of investigators to group allocation was not performed. The paper reports TCR Vbeta CDR3 sequencing of roughly 140 peripheral blood samples: some 41 ophthalmopathy, about 75 hyperthyroidism and around 17 progressor patients.

This TCR derives from a woman between 25 and 40 years old with Graves disease. Donor details come from another sample of the same person, matched by shared clones. Sequenced here: peripheral blood mononuclear cells (PBMCs), sampled at new diagnosis, from a patient treated with antithyroid drugs.

The CDR3 sequence is CSARGDWYSYEQYF. In nucleotides, the sequence is TGCAGTGCTAGAGGGGACTGGTACTCCTACGAGCAGTACTTC. The V and J genes are TRBV20-1 and TRBJ2-7, with TRBD2 perhaps the D gene, on 6 matching bases. CDR3 length: 14 amino acids, cysteine to phenylalanine. Only the CDR3 DNA stays, 42 bases, in frame from base 1. V and J lose 1 base and 0 bases, and a span of 10 bases separates them. According to the germline V gene (reference sequence), CDR1 reads DFQATT and CDR2 reads SNEGSKA.